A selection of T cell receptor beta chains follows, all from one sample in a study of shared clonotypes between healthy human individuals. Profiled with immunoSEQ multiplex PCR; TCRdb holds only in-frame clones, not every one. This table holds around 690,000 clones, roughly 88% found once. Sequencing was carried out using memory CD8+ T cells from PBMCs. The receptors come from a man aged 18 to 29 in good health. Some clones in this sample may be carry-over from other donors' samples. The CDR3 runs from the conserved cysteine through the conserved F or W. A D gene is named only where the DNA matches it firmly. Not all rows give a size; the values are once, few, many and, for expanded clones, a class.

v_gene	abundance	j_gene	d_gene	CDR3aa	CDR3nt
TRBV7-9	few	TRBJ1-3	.	CASRGLARPDYSAGNTIYF	TGTGCCAGCAGGGGATTGGCCAGGCCCGATTACTCGGCTGGAAACACCATATATTTT
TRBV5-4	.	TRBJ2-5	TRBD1	CASTLDRGWRETQYF	TGTGCCAGCACCTTAGACAGGGGGTGGAGGGAGACCCAGTACTTC
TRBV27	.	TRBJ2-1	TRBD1	CASSPDRGYNEQFF	TGTGCCAGCAGTCCAGACAGGGGATACAATGAGCAGTTCTTC
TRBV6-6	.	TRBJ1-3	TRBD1	CASSSNRGPSGDTIYF	TGTGCCAGCAGTTCGAACAGGGGTCCAAGCGGAGACACCATATATTTT
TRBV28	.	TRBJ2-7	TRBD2	CASSLDLGTSVSSYEQYF	TGTGCCAGCAGTTTGGATTTAGGGACTAGCGTGAGCTCCTACGAGCAGTACTTC
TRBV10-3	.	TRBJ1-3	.	CAIRVDTGNTIYF	TGTGCCATCAGGGTAGACACTGGAAACACCATATATTTT
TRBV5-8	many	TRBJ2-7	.	CASSLGTWTSYEQYF	TGTGCCAGCAGCTTGGGGACATGGACCTCCTACGAGCAGTACTTC
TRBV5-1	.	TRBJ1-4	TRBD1	CASSWRGGLRTTNEKLFF	TGCGCCAGCAGCTGGAGAGGGGGCCTGAGGACAACTAATGAAAAACTGTTTTTT
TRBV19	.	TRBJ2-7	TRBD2	CASSIETLGTRTPYEQYF	TGTGCCAGTAGTATAGAAACCCTCGGGACTAGGACGCCCTACGAGCAGTACTTC
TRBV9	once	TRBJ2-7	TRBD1	CASSPDGTGPYEQYF	TGTGCCAGCAGCCCAGATGGGACAGGGCCTTACGAGCAGTACTTC
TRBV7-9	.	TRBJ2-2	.	CASSLLWESGGELFF	TGTGCCAGCAGCTTATTATGGGAATCGGGCGGGGAGCTGTTTTTT
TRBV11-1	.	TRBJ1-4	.	CASSWAGSTNEKLFF	TGTGCCAGCAGCTGGGCGGGTTCAACTAATGAAAAACTGTTTTTT
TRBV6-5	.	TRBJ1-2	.	CASSSFNSGYGYTF	TGTGCCAGCAGTTCTTTTAACTCCGGCTATGGCTACACCTTC
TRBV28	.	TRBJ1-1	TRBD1	CASSFPRQGHTEAFF	TGTGCCAGCAGTTTTCCCCGACAGGGACACACTGAAGCTTTCTTT
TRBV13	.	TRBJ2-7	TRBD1	CASSLFGTGIYEQYF	TGTGCCAGCAGCTTATTCGGGACAGGAATCTACGAGCAGTACTTC
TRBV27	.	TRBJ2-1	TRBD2	CASSLSRGGEQFF	TGTGCCAGCAGTTTATCCCGGGGGGGTGAGCAGTTCTTC
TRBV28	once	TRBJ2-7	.	CATQWLSGSYEQYF	TGTGCCACCCAATGGTTGTCAGGGTCTTACGAGCAGTACTTC
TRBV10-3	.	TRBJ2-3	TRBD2	CAISGLAGAPDTQYF	TGTGCCATCAGTGGACTAGCGGGAGCCCCAGATACGCAGTATTTT
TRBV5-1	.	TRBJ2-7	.	CASSLDRLQSYEQYF	TGCGCCAGCAGCTTGGACCGGCTCCAATCCTACGAGCAGTACTTC
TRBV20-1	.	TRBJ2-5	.	CSGLEETQYF	TGCAGTGGGCTAGAAGAGACCCAGTACTTC
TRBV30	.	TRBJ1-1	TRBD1	CAFTGGSPEAFF	TGTGCCTTTACAGGGGGTTCCCCTGAAGCTTTCTTT
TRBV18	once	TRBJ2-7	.	CASSPLTGLPGELQSYEQYF	TGTGCCAGCTCACCACTAACGGGATTACCAGGGGAATTGCAATCCTACGAGCAGTACTTC
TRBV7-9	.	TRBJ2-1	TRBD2	CASSPNVAGPTYNEQFF	TGTGCCAGCAGCCCCAATGTAGCGGGACCGACCTACAATGAGCAGTTCTTC
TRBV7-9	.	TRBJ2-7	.	CASSQDQNYEQYF	TGTGCCAGCAGCCAGGATCAAAACTACGAGCAGTACTTC
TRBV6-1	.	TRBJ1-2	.	CASSVLRRTDGGYTF	TGTGCCAGCAGTGTACTGCGGAGAACCGACGGGGGCTACACCTTC
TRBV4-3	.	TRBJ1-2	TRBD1	CASSQRTGVYGYTF	TGCGCCAGCAGCCAAAGGACAGGGGTGTATGGCTACACCTTC